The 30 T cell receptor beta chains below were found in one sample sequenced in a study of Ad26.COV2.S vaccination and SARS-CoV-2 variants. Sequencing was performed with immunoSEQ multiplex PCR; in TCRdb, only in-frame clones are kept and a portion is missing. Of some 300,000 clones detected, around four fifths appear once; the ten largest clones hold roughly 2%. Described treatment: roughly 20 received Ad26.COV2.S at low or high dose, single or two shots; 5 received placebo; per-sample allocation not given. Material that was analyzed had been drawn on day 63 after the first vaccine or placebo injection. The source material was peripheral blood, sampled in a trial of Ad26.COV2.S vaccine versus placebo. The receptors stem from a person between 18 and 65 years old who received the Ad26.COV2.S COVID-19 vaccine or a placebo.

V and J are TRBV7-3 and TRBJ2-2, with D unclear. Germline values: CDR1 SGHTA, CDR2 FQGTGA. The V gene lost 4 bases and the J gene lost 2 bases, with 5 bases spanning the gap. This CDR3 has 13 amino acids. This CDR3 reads CASSYFNTGELFF. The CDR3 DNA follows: TGTGCCAGCAGCTATTTTAACACCGGGGAGCTGTTTTTT.

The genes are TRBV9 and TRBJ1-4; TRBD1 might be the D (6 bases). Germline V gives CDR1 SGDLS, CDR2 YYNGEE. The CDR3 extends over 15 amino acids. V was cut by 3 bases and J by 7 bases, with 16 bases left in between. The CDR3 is CASSAAAGEAEKLFF. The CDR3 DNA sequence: TGTGCCAGCAGCGCCGCGGCAGGGGAGGCTGAAAAACTGTTTTTT. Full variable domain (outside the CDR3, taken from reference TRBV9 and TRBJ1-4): DSGVTQTPKHLITATGQRVTLRCSPRSGDLSVYWYQQSLDQGLQFLIQYYNGEERAKGNILERFSAQQFPDLHSELNLSSLELGDSALYFCASSAAAGEAEKLFFGSGTQLSVL.

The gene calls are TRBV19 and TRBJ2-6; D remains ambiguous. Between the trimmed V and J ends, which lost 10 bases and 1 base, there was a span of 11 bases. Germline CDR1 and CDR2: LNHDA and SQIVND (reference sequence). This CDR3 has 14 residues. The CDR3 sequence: CANPTKSGANVLTF. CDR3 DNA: TGTGCCAACCCTACAAAGTCTGGGGCCAACGTCCTGACTTTC.

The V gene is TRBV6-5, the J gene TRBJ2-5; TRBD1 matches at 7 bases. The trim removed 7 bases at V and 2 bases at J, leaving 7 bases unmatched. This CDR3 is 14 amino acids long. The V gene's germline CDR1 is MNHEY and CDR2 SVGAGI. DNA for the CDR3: TGTGCCAGCACCTCCCTACAGGGGCAAGAGACCCAGTACTTC. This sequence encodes CASTSLQGQETQYF.

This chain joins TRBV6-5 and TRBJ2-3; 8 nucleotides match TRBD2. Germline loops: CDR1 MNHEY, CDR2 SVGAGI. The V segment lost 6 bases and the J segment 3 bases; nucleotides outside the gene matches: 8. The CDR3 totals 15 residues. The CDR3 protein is CASSLAGIRTDTQYF. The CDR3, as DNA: TGTGCCAGCAGCTTAGCGGGGATACGAACAGATACGCAGTATTTT.

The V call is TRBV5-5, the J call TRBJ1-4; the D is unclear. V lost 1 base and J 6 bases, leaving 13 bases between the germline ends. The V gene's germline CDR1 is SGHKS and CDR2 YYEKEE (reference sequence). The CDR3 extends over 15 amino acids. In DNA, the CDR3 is TGTGCCAGCAGCTTGAGAGGGTATGAGGATGAAAAACTGTTTTTT. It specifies CASSLRGYEDEKLFF.

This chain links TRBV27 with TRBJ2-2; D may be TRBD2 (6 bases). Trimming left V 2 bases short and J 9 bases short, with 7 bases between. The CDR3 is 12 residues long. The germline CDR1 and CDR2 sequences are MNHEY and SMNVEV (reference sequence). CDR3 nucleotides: TGTGCCAGCAGTTTACGGGGGAGGGAGCTGTTTTTT. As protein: CASSLRGRELFF.

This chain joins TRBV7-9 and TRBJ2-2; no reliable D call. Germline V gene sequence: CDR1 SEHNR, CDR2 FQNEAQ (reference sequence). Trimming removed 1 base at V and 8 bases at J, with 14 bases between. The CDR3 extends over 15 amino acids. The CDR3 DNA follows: TGTGCCAGCAGCTTAGATGTCCCTCCTTCGGGGGAGCTGTTTTTT. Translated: CASSLDVPPSGELFF.

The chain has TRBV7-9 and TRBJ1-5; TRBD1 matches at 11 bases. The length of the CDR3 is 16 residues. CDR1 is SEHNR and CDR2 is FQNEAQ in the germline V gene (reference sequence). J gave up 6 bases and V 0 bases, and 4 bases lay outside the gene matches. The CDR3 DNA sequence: TGTGCCAGCAGCTTAGCGGGACAGGGGGGCGGTCAGCCCCAGCATTTT. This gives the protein CASSLAGQGGGQPQHF.

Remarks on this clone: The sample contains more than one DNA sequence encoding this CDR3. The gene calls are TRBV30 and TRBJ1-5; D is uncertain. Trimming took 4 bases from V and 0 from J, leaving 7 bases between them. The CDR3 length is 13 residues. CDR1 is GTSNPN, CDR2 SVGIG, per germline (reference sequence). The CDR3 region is CAWTGNSNQPQHF. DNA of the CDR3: TGTGCCTGGACGGGGAATAGCAATCAGCCCCAGCATTTT.

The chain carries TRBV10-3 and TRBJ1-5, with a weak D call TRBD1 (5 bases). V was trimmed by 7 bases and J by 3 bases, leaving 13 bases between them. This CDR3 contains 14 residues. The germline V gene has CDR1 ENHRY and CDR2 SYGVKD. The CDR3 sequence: CAIKGSGFNQPQHF. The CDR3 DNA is TGTGCCATCAAGGGCTCAGGGTTCAATCAGCCCCAGCATTTT.

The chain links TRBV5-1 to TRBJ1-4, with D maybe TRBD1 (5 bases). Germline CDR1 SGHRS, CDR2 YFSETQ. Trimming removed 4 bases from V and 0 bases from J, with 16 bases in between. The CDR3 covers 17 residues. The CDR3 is CASSIGAGLATNEKLFF. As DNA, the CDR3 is TGCGCCAGCAGCATTGGTGCGGGACTAGCAACTAATGAAAAACTGTTTTTT. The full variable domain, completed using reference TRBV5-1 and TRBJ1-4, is KAGVTQTPRYLIKTRGQQVTLSCSPISGHRSVSWYQQTPGQGLQFLFEYFSETQRNKGNFPGRFSGRQFSNSRSEMNVSTLELGDSALYLCASSIGAGLATNEKLFFGSGTQLSVL.

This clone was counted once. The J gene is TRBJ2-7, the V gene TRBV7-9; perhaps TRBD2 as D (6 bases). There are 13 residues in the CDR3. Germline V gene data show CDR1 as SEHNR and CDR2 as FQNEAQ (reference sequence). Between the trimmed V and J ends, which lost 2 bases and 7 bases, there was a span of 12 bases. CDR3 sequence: CASSLKSREEQYF. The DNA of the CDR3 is TGTGCCAGCAGCTTAAAGTCGCGGGAAGAGCAGTACTTC.

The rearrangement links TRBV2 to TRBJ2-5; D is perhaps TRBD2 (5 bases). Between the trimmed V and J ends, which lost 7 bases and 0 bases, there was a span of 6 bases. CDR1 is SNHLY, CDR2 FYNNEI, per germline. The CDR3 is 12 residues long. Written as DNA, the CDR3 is TGTGCCAGCACGGGGTACCAAGAGACCCAGTACTTC. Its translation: CASTGYQETQYF.

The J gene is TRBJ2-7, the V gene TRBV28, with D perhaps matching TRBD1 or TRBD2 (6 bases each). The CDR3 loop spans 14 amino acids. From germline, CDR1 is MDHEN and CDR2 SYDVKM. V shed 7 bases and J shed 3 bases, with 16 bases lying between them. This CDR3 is CASTRGGQFYEQYF. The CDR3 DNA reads TGTGCCAGCACCAGGGGAGGACAGTTCTACGAGCAGTACTTC.

The DNA of the CDR3 is TGTGCCAGCAGCCCAGGACTATCCCGTTCCTACAATGAGCAGTTCTTC. It translates to CASSPGLSRSYNEQFF. This rearrangement joins TRBV9 to TRBJ2-1; D is perhaps TRBD2 (6 bases). The CDR3 extends over 16 amino acids. Trimming left V 4 bases short and J 1 base short, with 15 bases between. CDR1 and CDR2 from the germline V gene are SGDLS and YYNGEE.

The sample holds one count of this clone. The CDR3 here is CASSVRQGPYNSPLHF. The CDR3 nucleotides read TGTGCCAGCAGCGTACGACAGGGCCCCTATAATTCACCCCTCCACTTT. The V and J genes are TRBV7-9 and TRBJ1-6; TRBD1 agrees at 7 bases. This CDR3 has 16 amino acids. V shed 5 bases and J 2 bases; nucleotides not matched to a gene: 6. Germline V CDR1 and CDR2: SEHNR, FQNEAQ (reference sequence).

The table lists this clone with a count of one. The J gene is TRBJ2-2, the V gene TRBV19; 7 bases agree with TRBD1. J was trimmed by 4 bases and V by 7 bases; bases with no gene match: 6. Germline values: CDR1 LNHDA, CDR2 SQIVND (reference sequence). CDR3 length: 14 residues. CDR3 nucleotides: TGTGCCAGTAATCGACAGGGCATCACCGGGGAGCTGTTTTTT. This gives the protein CASNRQGITGELFF.

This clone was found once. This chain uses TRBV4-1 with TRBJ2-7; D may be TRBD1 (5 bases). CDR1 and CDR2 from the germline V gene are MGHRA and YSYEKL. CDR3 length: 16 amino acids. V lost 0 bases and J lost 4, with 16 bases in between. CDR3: CASSQEYPRVSYEQYF. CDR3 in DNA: TGCGCCAGCAGCCAAGAATACCCCAGGGTATCTTACGAGCAGTACTTC.

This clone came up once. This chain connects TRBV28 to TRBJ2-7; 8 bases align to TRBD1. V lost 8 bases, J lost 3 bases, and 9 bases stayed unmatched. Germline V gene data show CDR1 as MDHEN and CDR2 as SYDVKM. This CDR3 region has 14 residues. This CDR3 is CASVRDRNFYEQYF. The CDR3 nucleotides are TGTGCCAGCGTCCGGGACAGGAACTTCTACGAGCAGTACTTC.

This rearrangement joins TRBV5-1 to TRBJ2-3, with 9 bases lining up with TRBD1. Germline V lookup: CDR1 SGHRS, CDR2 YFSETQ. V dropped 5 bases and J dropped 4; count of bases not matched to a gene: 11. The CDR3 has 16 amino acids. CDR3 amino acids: CASSRTGGAKPDTQYF. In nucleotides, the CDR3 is TGCGCCAGCAGTCGAACAGGGGGCGCAAAGCCAGATACGCAGTATTTT.

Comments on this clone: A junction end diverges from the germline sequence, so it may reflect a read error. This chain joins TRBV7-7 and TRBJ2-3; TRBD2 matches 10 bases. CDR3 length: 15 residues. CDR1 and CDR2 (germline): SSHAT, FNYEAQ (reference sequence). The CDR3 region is CASSRTPSGGARQYF. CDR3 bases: TGTGCTAGCAGCCGAACCCCCAGCGGGGGGGCAAGGCAGTATTTT.

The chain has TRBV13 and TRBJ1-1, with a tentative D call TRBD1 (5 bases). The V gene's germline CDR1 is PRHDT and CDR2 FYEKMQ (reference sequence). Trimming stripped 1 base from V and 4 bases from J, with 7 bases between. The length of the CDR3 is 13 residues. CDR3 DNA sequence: TGTGCCAGCAGCTTAGTAAGGGGCACTGAAGCTTTCTTT. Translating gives CASSLVRGTEAFF.

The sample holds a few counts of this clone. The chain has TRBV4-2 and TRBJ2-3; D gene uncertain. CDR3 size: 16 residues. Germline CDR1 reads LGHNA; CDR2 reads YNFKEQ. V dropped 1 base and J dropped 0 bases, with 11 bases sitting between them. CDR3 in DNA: TGTGCCAGCAGCCAAGTAGAGACGTTTAGCACAGATACGCAGTATTTT. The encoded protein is CASSQVETFSTDTQYF.

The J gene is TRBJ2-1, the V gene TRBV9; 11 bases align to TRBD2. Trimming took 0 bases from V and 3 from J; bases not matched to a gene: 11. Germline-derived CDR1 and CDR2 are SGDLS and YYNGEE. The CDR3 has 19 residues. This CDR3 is CASSVGLLFGTSGYNEQFF. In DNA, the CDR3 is TGTGCCAGCAGCGTAGGCCTCCTTTTCGGGACTAGCGGCTACAATGAGCAGTTCTTC.

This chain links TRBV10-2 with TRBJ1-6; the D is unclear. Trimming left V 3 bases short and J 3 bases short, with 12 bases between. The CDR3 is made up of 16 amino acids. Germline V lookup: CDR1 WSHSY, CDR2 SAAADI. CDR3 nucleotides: TGCGCCAGCAGTGAAGGAGACGCGTACTATAATTCACCCCTCCACTTT. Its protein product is CASSEGDAYYNSPLHF.

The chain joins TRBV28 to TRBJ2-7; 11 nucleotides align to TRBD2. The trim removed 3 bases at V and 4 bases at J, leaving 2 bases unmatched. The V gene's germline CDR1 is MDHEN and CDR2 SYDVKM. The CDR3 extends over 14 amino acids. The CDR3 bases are TGTGCCAGCAGTTTGGCTAGCGGGGGGTACGAGCAGTACTTC. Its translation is CASSLASGGYEQYF.

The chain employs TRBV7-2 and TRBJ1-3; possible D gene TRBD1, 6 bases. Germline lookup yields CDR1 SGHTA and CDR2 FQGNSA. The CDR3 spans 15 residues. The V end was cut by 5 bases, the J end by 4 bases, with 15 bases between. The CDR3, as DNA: TGTGCCAGCAGCCTCAAACAGGGAGGAGGAAACACCATATATTTT. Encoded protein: CASSLKQGGGNTIYF. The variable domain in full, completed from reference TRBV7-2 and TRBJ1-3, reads GAGVSQSPSNKVTEKGKDVELRCDPISGHTALYWYRQSLGQGLEFLIYFQGNSAPDKSGLPSDRFSAERTGGSVSTLTIQRTQQEDSAVYLCASSLKQGGGNTIYFGEGSWLTVV.

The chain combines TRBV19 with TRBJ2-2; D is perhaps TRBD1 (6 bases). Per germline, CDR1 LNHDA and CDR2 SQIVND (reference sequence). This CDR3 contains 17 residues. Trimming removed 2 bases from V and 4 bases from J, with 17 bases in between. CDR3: CASSIFRDTWRTGELFF. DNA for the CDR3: TGTGCCAGTAGTATATTCCGGGACACTTGGCGCACCGGGGAGCTGTTTTTT.

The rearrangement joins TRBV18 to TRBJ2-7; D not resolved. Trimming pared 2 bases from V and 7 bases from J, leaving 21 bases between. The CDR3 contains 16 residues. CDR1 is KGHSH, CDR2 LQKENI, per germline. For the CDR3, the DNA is TGTGCCAGCTCACCAAGCGCTGGTCCTCAGTCGGTAGAGCAGTACTTC. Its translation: CASSPSAGPQSVEQYF.